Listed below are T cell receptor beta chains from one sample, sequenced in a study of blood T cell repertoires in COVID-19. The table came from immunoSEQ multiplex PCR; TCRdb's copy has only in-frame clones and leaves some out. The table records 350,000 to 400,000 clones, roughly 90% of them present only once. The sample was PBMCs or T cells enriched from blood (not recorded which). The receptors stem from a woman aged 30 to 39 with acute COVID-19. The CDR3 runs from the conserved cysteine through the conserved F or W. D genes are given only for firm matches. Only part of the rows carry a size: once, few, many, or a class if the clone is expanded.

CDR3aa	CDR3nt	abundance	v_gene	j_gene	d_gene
CASSQDRHYGYTF	TGTGCCAGCAGCCAAGACAGGCACTATGGCTACACCTTC	-	TRBV7-2	TRBJ1-2	-
CSVGGDYGYTF	TGCAGCGTTGGCGGGGACTATGGCTACACCTTC	-	TRBV29-1	TRBJ1-2	-
CAGRTGSDTGELFF	TGTGCCGGCCGGACAGGGTCCGACACCGGGGAGCTGTTTTTT	-	TRBV7-9	TRBJ2-2	TRBD1
CASSQERGGYEQYF	TGTGCCAGCAGCCAAGAGCGGGGGGGCTACGAGCAGTACTTC	-	TRBV3-1/TRBV3-2	TRBJ2-7	TRBD2
CASSQSWSGDSPLHF	TGTGCCAGCAGCCAATCCTGGTCAGGGGACTCACCCCTCCACTTT	-	TRBV3-1/TRBV3-2	TRBJ1-6	-
CASGLATYGGTGELFF	TGTGCTAGTGGTTTGGCTACGTACGGGGGAACCGGGGAGCTGTTTTTT	-	TRBV12-5	TRBJ2-2	-
CASSVPAGGQDTQYF	TGTGCCAGCAGCGTTCCCGCGGGGGGGCAAGATACGCAGTATTTT	-	TRBV9	TRBJ2-3	TRBD2
CASKLARTDTQYF	TGTGCCAGCAAACTAGCGCGCACAGATACGCAGTATTTT	-	TRBV2	TRBJ2-3	TRBD2
CASSTWTSGGKTDTQYF	TGCGCCAGCAGTACATGGACTAGCGGGGGAAAGACAGATACGCAGTATTTT	-	TRBV5-1	TRBJ2-3	TRBD2
CASSLGRSEQFF	TGTGCCAGCAGCTTAGGCAGATCTGAGCAGTTCTTC	-	TRBV11-1	TRBJ2-1	-
CASSMGRGWETQYF	TGTGCCAGTAGTATGGGCAGGGGTTGGGAGACCCAGTACTTC	-	TRBV19	TRBJ2-5	-
CSVRLAGGTDTQYF	TGCAGCGTGAGACTAGCGGGGGGAACAGATACGCAGTATTTT	-	TRBV29-1	TRBJ2-3	TRBD2
CASSSFRGGDTQYF	TGTGCCAGCAGCTCTTTTAGGGGCGGAGATACGCAGTATTTT	-	TRBV7-2	TRBJ2-3	-
CSASAGNTEAFF	TGCAGTGCTAGTGCCGGTAACACTGAAGCTTTCTTT	-	TRBV20-1	TRBJ1-1	-
CASSQTGQGADGYTF	TGCGCCAGCAGCCAGACTGGACAGGGGGCTGATGGCTACACCTTC	-	TRBV4-1	TRBJ1-2	TRBD1
CASSQQGSAFF	TGTGCCAGCAGCCAACAGGGGAGCGCTTTCTTT	-	TRBV7-8	TRBJ1-1	TRBD1
CASSLASGAYEQYF	TGTGCCAGCAGCTTAGCGTCGGGAGCCTACGAGCAGTACTTC	once	TRBV7-8	TRBJ2-7	-
CASSPFFAGGANTGELFF	TGTGCCAGCAGCCCCTTTTTTGCGGGGGGCGCGAACACCGGGGAGCTGTTTTTT	-	TRBV11-3	TRBJ2-2	TRBD2
CASSEVGLVAGGDTQYF	TGTGCCAGCAGTGAAGTGGGGTTGGTAGCGGGAGGAGATACGCAGTATTTT	-	TRBV6-1	TRBJ2-3	TRBD2
CASSFDSDYGYTF	TGTGCCAGCAGCTTTGACAGTGACTATGGCTACACCTTC	-	TRBV7-2	TRBJ1-2	-
CASSYDRGNTEAFF	TGTGCCAGCAGTTACGACAGGGGCAACACTGAAGCTTTCTTT	-	TRBV6-5	TRBJ1-1	TRBD1
CASSLWGQDTSEQYF	TGTGCCAGCAGTTTATGGGGACAGGATACAAGCGAGCAGTACTTC	-	TRBV27	TRBJ2-7	TRBD1
CASSPGAGRGGYTF	TGTGCCAGCTCACCTGGCGCAGGGAGGGGCGGCTACACCTTC	once	TRBV18	TRBJ1-2	-
CASSWGTGSGANYGYTF	TGTGCCAGCAGCTGGGGGACAGGGAGCGGTGCTAACTATGGCTACACCTTC	-	TRBV5-6	TRBJ1-2	TRBD1
CASRSVGTGGIQYF	TGTGCCAGCAGATCAGTAGGGACTGGCGGCATTCAGTACTTC	-	TRBV27	TRBJ2-4	-
CASSPPAGLSYEQYF	TGTGCCAGCAGCCCCCCGGCAGGGCTCTCCTACGAGCAGTACTTC	few	TRBV5-6	TRBJ2-7	-
CASSTQLAANEQFF	TGTGCCAGCTCGACCCAGCTAGCGGCCAATGAGCAGTTCTTC	-	TRBV7-3	TRBJ2-1	TRBD2
CASSYGAGNQPQHF	TGTGCCAGCAGTTACGGTGCAGGCAATCAGCCCCAGCATTTT	-	TRBV6-5	TRBJ1-5	-
CASSSPGLAGSLAKNIQYF	TGTGCCAGCAGCTCCCCGGGACTAGCGGGCTCCCTAGCCAAAAACATTCAGTACTTC	-	TRBV7-9	TRBJ2-4	TRBD2